Included here is one TCR beta chain sequence, with context. Amplification targeted TCR beta CDR3 regions from RNA transcripts. The HTBI primer set drove a first-round RT-PCR of the TCR CDR3. TCRdb re-called the multiplex PCR reads through MiXCR, storing one row per CDR3 protein. The data hold almost 600,000 distinct CDR3 sequences, with around 46% observed a single time. This entry belongs to a study of T cells in Graves' hyperthyroidism and ophthalmopathy. The V gene's germline CDR1 is MNHEY and CDR2 SVGAGI. With 5 bases clipped from V and 1 base from J, the junction kept 8 bases outside the gene matches. This CDR3 spans 16 amino acids.

The chain employs TRBV6-5 and TRBJ1-5, with TRBD1 matching 7 bases. The clonotype comes from a woman aged 18-29 years with Graves' hyperthyroidism. Sequencing was carried out using peripheral blood or thyroid tissue (not recorded which). CDR3 sequence: CASSGEGGLSNQPQHF. CDR3 bases: TGTGCCAGCAGTGGGGAAGGGGGCTTGAGCAATCAGCCCCAGCATTTT.